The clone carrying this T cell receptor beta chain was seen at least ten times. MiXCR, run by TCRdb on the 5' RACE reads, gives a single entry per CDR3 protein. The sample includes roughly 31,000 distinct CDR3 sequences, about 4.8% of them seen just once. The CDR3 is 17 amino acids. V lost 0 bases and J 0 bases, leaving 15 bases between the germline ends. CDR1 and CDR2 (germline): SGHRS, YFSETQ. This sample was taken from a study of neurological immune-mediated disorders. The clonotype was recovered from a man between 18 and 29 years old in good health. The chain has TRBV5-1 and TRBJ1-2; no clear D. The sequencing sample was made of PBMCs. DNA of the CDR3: TGCGCCAGCAGCTTGGCCGGACCTCCTGGGGCTAACTATGGCTACACCTTC. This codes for CASSLAGPPGANYGYTF.